These 15 T cell receptor beta chains were all obtained from the same sample, sequenced in a study of T cell clonality in common variable immunodeficiency. Some clones are missing from TCRdb's copy, which holds only in-frame ones; the method was immunoSEQ multiplex PCR. Listed for the sample are roughly 60,000 clones, none seen a single time. What was sequenced was peripheral blood mononuclear cells. The source of these receptors is a person between 18 and 75 years old in good health.

This clone was detected many times. Coverage ceases 3 residues before the CDR3 finishes, and the germline J gene fills in the end. The chain links TRBV19 to TRBJ2-7, with TRBD2 identical over 9 bases. V lost 6 bases to trimming and J lost 4 bases; unmatched junction nucleotides: 7. Germline loops: CDR1 LNHDA, CDR2 SQIVND (reference sequence). This CDR3 is built from 14 residues. The CDR3 here is CASSANSGSYEQYF. The covered CDR3 bases are TGTGCCAGTAGCGCAAATAGCGGGAGTTACGAG.

This clone was recorded many times. From the germline J gene comes the end of the CDR3, since the read stops 3 residues before it. The rearrangement uses TRBV7-8 and TRBJ2-1, with D possibly TRBD2 on 5 matching bases. The CDR3 extends over 13 amino acids. Germline loops: CDR1 SGHVS, CDR2 FQNEAQ. The V and J ends lost 2 bases and 8 bases respectively, with 10 bases between them. The CDR3 protein is CASSLNSGYEQFF. Incomplete CDR3 DNA: TGTGCCAGCAGCTTAAATTCGGGGTATGAG.

This clone has a count of ten or more. Read sequence stops 3 residues before the CDR3 end, and the germline J gene provides the missing end. The chain uses TRBV6-1 and TRBJ1-2, with 7 bases lining up with TRBD1. There are 14 residues in the CDR3. V lost 4 bases and J lost 4; bases outside the gene matches: 6. Germline loops: CDR1 MNHNS, CDR2 SASEGT. The CDR3 loop reads CASSGGTALYGYTF. CDR3 DNA, as far as it was read: TGTGCCAGCAGTGGGGGGACAGCTCTCTATGGC.

This clone was recorded many times. Read sequence stops 3 residues before the CDR3 end, and the germline J gene provides the missing end. This chain uses TRBV28 with TRBJ2-5; perhaps TRBD1 as D (6 bases). Germline V gene data show CDR1 as MDHEN and CDR2 as SYDVKM. This CDR3 has 15 residues. V was shortened by 4 bases and J by 5 bases, with 17 bases between the two germline ends. The DNA read from the CDR3 is TGTGCCAGCAGTTCCCCGACCGGGACAAGGGAGACC. Its translation is CASSSPTGTRET. The whole CDR3 sequence reads CASSSPTGTRETQYF.

At least ten counts were recorded for this clone. The CDR3 goes on 3 residues after the read ends, and that part is filled in from the germline J gene. The rearrangement uses TRBV28 and TRBJ2-1; 12 nucleotides line up with TRBD2. Per the germline V gene, CDR1 is MDHEN and CDR2 is SYDVKM. The trim removed 3 bases at V and 7 bases at J, leaving 1 base unmatched. The CDR3 loop spans 14 amino acids. CDR3 DNA (partial): TGTGCCAGCAGTTTCGGGACTAGCGGGAATGAG. Its protein is CASSFGTSGNE. The CDR3 in full is CASSFGTSGNEQFF.

This clone was seen many times. The read stops 3 residues short of the end of the CDR3; the missing end is completed from the germline J gene. V gene TRBV7-2 combines with J gene TRBJ1-5; no clear D. Germline V gene data show CDR1 as SGHTA and CDR2 as FQGNSA. The V end was cut by 5 bases, the J end by 4 bases, with 12 bases between. This CDR3 is built from 14 residues. The part of the CDR3 DNA that was read is TGTGCCAGCAGCCCCTGGCCGGGGAATCAGCCC. Translating gives CASSPWPGNQP. The CDR3, in full, reads CASSPWPGNQPQHF.

This clone has at least ten counts. The observed sequence ends 3 residues before the CDR3 terminus, with the missing tail filled in from the germline J gene. The J gene is TRBJ2-7, the V gene TRBV12-3 or TRBV12-4, with 9 bases identical to TRBD1. Trimming at V came to 5 bases and at J to 3 bases, leaving 5 bases not matched to a gene. The CDR3 runs 14 residues. CDR3 DNA, as far as it was read: TGTGCCAGCAGTCTGGGACAGGGAGACTACGAG. Protein: CASSLGQGDYE. The entire CDR3 protein is CASSLGQGDYEQYF.

There are many counts of this clone. The read stops 3 residues short of the end of the CDR3; the missing end is completed from the germline J gene. V is TRBV5-1 and J is TRBJ1-4; D gene unclear. Trimming stripped 4 bases from V and 5 bases from J, with 12 bases between. This CDR3 is 14 amino acids long. Looked up from germline, CDR1 is SGHRS and CDR2 is YFSETQ. The DNA read from the CDR3 is TGCGCCAGCAGCCCTGACTGGTACAATGAAAAA. Translating gives CASSPDWYNEK. The whole CDR3 protein is CASSPDWYNEKLFF.

There are many counts of this clone. The CDR3 end falls 3 residues outside the read, so it is completed with the germline J gene. The chain joins TRBV7-2 to TRBJ2-1; no clear D. Trimming removed 1 base at V and 9 bases at J, with 10 bases between. This CDR3 contains 13 residues. Germline lookup yields CDR1 SGHTA and CDR2 FQGNSA. The CDR3 sequence: CASSLDRRGEQFF. The covered CDR3 bases are TGTGCCAGCAGCTTAGATCGGCGCGGTGAG.

This clone was observed at least ten times. At one of its ends the junction is not consistent with the germline gene, which may arise from a read error. The read comes to an end 3 residues before the CDR3 does, leaving the germline J gene to fill in the end. This chain uses TRBV4-2 with TRBJ2-5; D gene unclear. The CDR3 has 15 residues. Germline V lookup: CDR1 LGHNA, CDR2 YNFKEQ. The part of the CDR3 DNA that was read is TGCGCCAGCAGCCAAGAGTTTAGGGTCCAAGAGACC. As protein: CASSQEFRVQET. The full CDR3 sequence reads CASSQEFRVQETQYF.

This clone occurred many times. Partial CDR3 DNA: TGTGCCAGCAGTTTAGCTGGCTTGAGGCAGGACATT. Amino acids: CASSLAGLRQDI. The whole CDR3 is CASSLAGLRQDIQYF. This chain joins TRBV12-3 or TRBV12-4 and TRBJ2-4; D is undetermined. The read terminates 3 residues before the CDR3 end, so the remaining end is supplied by the germline J gene. The CDR3 spans 15 residues. The ends were cut back, 0 bases at V and 8 bases at J, with 14 bases in the middle.

This clone appeared many times. The CDR3 DNA, read in part, is TGTGCCAGCAGTGCCAAGCGGGAGGGCCTCTACGAG. It yields the protein CASSAKREGLYE. The entire CDR3 reads CASSAKREGLYEQYF. V usage is TRBV6-1 and J usage is TRBJ2-7; the match to TRBD2 covers 10 bases. The CDR3 extends 3 residues past the end of the read, so its final part is completed from the germline J gene. V lost 4 bases, J lost 3 bases, and 6 bases stayed unmatched. From germline, CDR1 is MNHNS and CDR2 SASEGT. This CDR3 comprises 15 residues.

This clone was counted ten times or more. The read finishes 3 residues shy of the CDR3 end, and the germline J gene is used to complete it. The V gene is TRBV5-1, the J gene TRBJ2-3; no reliable D call. Germline assignment: CDR1 SGHRS and CDR2 YFSETQ. Trimming took 2 bases from V and 0 from J, leaving 10 bases between them. This CDR3 is built from 15 residues. CDR3 in amino acids: CASSLGLQSTDTQYF. The CDR3 DNA, read in part, is TGCGCCAGCAGCTTAGGGCTACAAAGCACAGATACG.

This clone occurred many times. The read is 3 residues too short to cover the CDR3 end, so that end is filled in from the germline J gene. V usage is TRBV24-1 and J usage is TRBJ2-1; maybe TRBD2 (6 bases). Trimming took 7 bases from V and 3 from J, leaving 9 bases between them. The CDR3 length is 13 residues. In germline, CDR1 is KGHDR, CDR2 SFDVKD. The sequenced CDR3 bases are TGTGCCACCAGGGCGGGGAACTACAATGAG. This codes for CATRAGNYNE. The full CDR3 protein reads CATRAGNYNEQFF.

This clone was seen many times. The read finishes 3 residues shy of the CDR3 end, and the germline J gene is used to complete it. The chain uses TRBV20-1 and TRBJ2-1; TRBD2 matches 7 bases. CDR1 is DFQATT, CDR2 SNEGSKA, per germline (reference sequence). The CDR3 has 17 amino acids. Germline trimming cut 1 base from V and 3 bases from J; bases unmatched to any gene: 12. The CDR3 reads CSARVPRLAEYYNEQFF. The DNA read from the CDR3 is TGCAGTGCTAGAGTCCCACGACTAGCAGAATACTACAATGAG.